The 4 T cell receptor beta chains listed next were all sequenced from one sample in a study of control samples from healthy donors and cancer patients. Method: immunoSEQ multiplex PCR; TCRdb's copy keeps in-frame clones and lacks some. In the table there are around 110,000 clones, about 93% of which are singletons. Sequenced: blood. Receptors originate from a man younger than 40 in good health.

The chain recombines TRBV30 with TRBJ1-6, with 8 bases identical to TRBD1. The CDR3 spans 14 residues. J was trimmed by 10 bases and V by 5 bases; bases with no gene match: 10. Germline V lookup: CDR1 GTSNPN, CDR2 SVGIG (reference sequence). CDR3: CAWCTRGRGSPLHF. CDR3 coding DNA: TGTGCCTGGTGCACCAGGGGGCGCGGGTCACCCCTCCACTTT.

This chain links TRBV2 with TRBJ2-3, with 7 bases fitting TRBD1. J lost 0 bases, V lost 11 bases, and 8 bases had no gene match. CDR1 is SNHLY and CDR2 is FYNNEI in the germline V gene. This CDR3 contains 14 residues. The CDR3 sequence: CAGRTGSSTDTQYF. The CDR3 DNA reads TGTGCCGGGCGGACAGGCAGCAGCACAGATACGCAGTATTTT.

This rearrangement joins TRBV27 to TRBJ2-7, with unresolved D. V gave up 0 bases and J gave up 3 bases, with 6 bases separating them. The CDR3 has 13 amino acids. CDR1 is MNHEY and CDR2 is SMNVEV in the germline V gene (reference sequence). CDR3 sequence reads: CASSLSKLYEQYF. The CDR3 DNA reads as TGTGCCAGCAGTTTATCGAAGCTCTACGAGCAGTACTTC.

The chain recombines TRBV27 with TRBJ1-5, with D perhaps matching TRBD1 (6 bases). CDR1 is MNHEY and CDR2 is SMNVEV in the germline V gene (reference sequence). CDR3 size: 15 residues. Trimming took off 5 bases at V and 0 bases at J, with 11 bases between the two ends. The CDR3 DNA sequence: TGTGCCAGCAGTCCTAGGGGGAATAGCAATCAGCCCCAGCATTTT. Amino acid sequence: CASSPRGNSNQPQHF.